Presented here are 15 T cell receptor beta chains from one specimen sequenced in a study of T-cell reconstitution after alpha-beta-depleted transplantation in children. TCRbeta library construction was performed incorporating unique molecular identifiers. TCRdb reanalysed the PCR reads using MiXCR and keeps one entry per CDR3 protein. Of about a million distinct CDR3 sequences listed, around 30% are singletons. The starting material was PBMCs, mostly from graft donor cells, obtained 360 days after TCRalphabeta/CD19-depleted stem cell transplant. These receptors all stem from a boy younger than two who had a stem cell transplant for SCID, so the T cells may come from the graft donor.

This clonotype was seen a handful of times. The chain combines TRBV29-1 with TRBJ2-1; no reliable D call. This CDR3 is built from 14 residues. Trimming pared 1 base from V and 3 bases from J, leaving 10 bases between. CDR1 SQVTM and CDR2 ANQGSEA come from the germline V gene. The CDR3 loop is CSVEGQVNYNEQFF. The CDR3 DNA follows: TGCAGCGTTGAAGGGCAGGTCAACTACAATGAGCAGTTCTTC.

This clonotype has more than one count but fewer than ten. V usage is TRBV7-9 and J usage is TRBJ2-1, with a tentative D call TRBD2 (6 bases). Germline lookup yields CDR1 SEHNR and CDR2 FQNEAQ (reference sequence). V was clipped by 2 bases and J by 10 bases, with 12 bases between them. The CDR3 is 13 residues long. The CDR3 here is CASSLPPGGEQFF. CDR3 nucleotides: TGTGCCAGCAGCTTACCCCCCGGAGGGGAGCAGTTCTTC.

The genes are TRBV20-1 and TRBJ2-1; D may be TRBD1 (5 bases). Germline CDR1 is DFQATT and CDR2 is SNEGSKA (reference sequence). CDR3 size: 13 residues. V lost 0 bases, J lost 6 bases, and 9 bases lay in between. As DNA, the CDR3 is TGCAGTGCTAGAGATAGGGGCCGCAATGAGCAGTTCTTC. Its protein is CSARDRGRNEQFF.

This clonotype showed up just a few times. The V gene is TRBV12-3 or TRBV12-4, the J gene TRBJ2-2; TRBD2 matches at 7 bases. The CDR3 totals 16 residues. V was pared by 6 bases and J by 6 bases, with 13 bases of the junction left unmatched. The CDR3 bases are TGTGCCAGCAGAACTTCCCCCCGGGCGGGGGCCGGGGAGCTGTTTTTT. It codes for CASRTSPRAGAGELFF.

This clonotype showed up just a few times. The chain links TRBV6-1 to TRBJ2-5; D is possibly TRBD2 (7 bases). V was shortened by 6 bases and J by 6 bases, with 20 bases between the two germline ends. This CDR3 has 15 residues. Germline CDR1 reads MNHNS; CDR2 reads SASEGT. The CDR3 region is CASSSLKGGPKTQYF. CDR3 coding DNA: TGTGCCAGCAGCTCACTAAAGGGGGGGCCGAAGACCCAGTACTTC.

The chain combines TRBV4-3 with TRBJ2-6; weak D call: TRBD1 (6 bases). V shed 5 bases and J shed 4 bases, with 15 bases lying between them. Germline lookup yields CDR1 LGHNA and CDR2 YSLEER. The CDR3 consists of 16 residues. This CDR3 reads CASSARTVVGANVLTF. CDR3 nucleotides: TGCGCCAGCAGCGCCCGGACAGTGGTCGGGGCCAACGTCCTGACTTTC.

This clonotype was counted only a few times. The J gene is TRBJ2-5, the V gene TRBV20-1; 7 positions agree with TRBD2. The germline gives CDR1 DFQATT, CDR2 SNEGSKA (reference sequence). The V segment lost 5 bases and the J segment 3 bases; nucleotides outside the gene matches: 9. The CDR3 consists of 14 residues. The CDR3 loop reads CSAPPGLGEETQYF. The CDR3 DNA is TGCAGTGCTCCACCAGGACTAGGGGAAGAGACCCAGTACTTC.

CDR3 loop: CASSLDPSGELFF. The CDR3 DNA is TGCGCCAGCAGCTTGGACCCCAGCGGGGAGCTGTTTTTT. The chain is built from TRBV5-1 and TRBJ2-2; D is unclear. This CDR3 region has 13 residues. Germline CDR1 and CDR2: SGHRS and YFSETQ. V lost 0 bases and J lost 7, with 7 bases in between.

This clonotype was counted a few times. The chain combines TRBV5-1 with TRBJ1-1, with no clear D. This CDR3 has 11 residues. V was pared by 0 bases and J by 10 bases, with 7 bases between. Germline CDR1 reads SGHRS; CDR2 reads YFSETQ. CDR3 nucleotide sequence: TGCGCCAGCAGCTTGGGGGGTTTAGCTTTCTTT. Protein sequence: CASSLGGLAFF.

This clonotype was picked up a small number of times. The chain employs TRBV7-2 and TRBJ1-2, with TRBD1 matching 10 bases. With 6 bases clipped from V and 7 bases from J, the junction kept 11 bases outside the gene matches. Germline lookup yields CDR1 SGHTA and CDR2 FQGNSA. The CDR3 length is 15 residues. CDR3 sequence reads: CASRLRQGAAGGYTF. The CDR3 coding sequence is TGTGCCAGCAGGTTAAGACAGGGGGCGGCTGGTGGCTACACCTTC.

The rearrangement joins TRBV9 to TRBJ2-7, with TRBD1 as a possible D gene (6 bases). Trimming pared 4 bases from V and 2 bases from J, leaving 13 bases between. Germline CDR1 SGDLS, CDR2 YYNGEE. The CDR3 spans 14 residues. CDR3 sequence (DNA): TGTGCCAGCAGCCCCGAGGACAGCACCTACGAGCAGTACTTC. This sequence encodes CASSPEDSTYEQYF.

V and J are TRBV7-3 and TRBJ2-2; D is unclear. V lost 3 bases and J 7 bases, leaving 6 bases between the germline ends. The germline gives CDR1 SGHTA, CDR2 FQGTGA. The CDR3 has 12 residues. CDR3 residues: CASSFGVGELFF. The CDR3, as DNA: TGTGCCAGCAGCTTTGGGGTCGGGGAGCTGTTTTTT.

The rearrangement links TRBV5-6 to TRBJ1-1, with a possible D match to TRBD1 (5 bases). The CDR3 is 15 residues long. V dropped 0 bases and J dropped 1 base, with 10 bases sitting between them. CDR1 and CDR2 from the germline V gene are SGHDT and YYEEEE. The CDR3 is CASSLDLGTNTEAFF. In DNA, the CDR3 is TGTGCCAGCAGCTTGGATCTAGGGACGAACACTGAAGCTTTCTTT.

This clonotype was detected only a few times. The chain combines TRBV20-1 with TRBJ2-1; 7 bases line up with TRBD2. The CDR3 has 14 residues. CDR1 is DFQATT, CDR2 SNEGSKA, per germline (reference sequence). The ends lost 6 bases at V and 4 bases at J; junction bases unmatched: 9. CDR3 in DNA: TGCAGTGCCGTCCTACTAGCGCCGTACAATGAGCAGTTCTTC. Translated, it gives CSAVLLAPYNEQFF.

This clonotype appeared a few times. V gene TRBV29-1 combines with J gene TRBJ2-1; 9 nucleotides align to TRBD2. V dropped 4 bases and J dropped 3; count of bases not matched to a gene: 7. The CDR3 loop spans 15 amino acids. Germline V gene data show CDR1 as SQVTM and CDR2 as ANQGSEA. The CDR3: CSVVETSGVYNEQFF. In nucleotides, the CDR3 is TGCAGCGTTGTCGAGACTAGCGGCGTCTACAATGAGCAGTTCTTC.